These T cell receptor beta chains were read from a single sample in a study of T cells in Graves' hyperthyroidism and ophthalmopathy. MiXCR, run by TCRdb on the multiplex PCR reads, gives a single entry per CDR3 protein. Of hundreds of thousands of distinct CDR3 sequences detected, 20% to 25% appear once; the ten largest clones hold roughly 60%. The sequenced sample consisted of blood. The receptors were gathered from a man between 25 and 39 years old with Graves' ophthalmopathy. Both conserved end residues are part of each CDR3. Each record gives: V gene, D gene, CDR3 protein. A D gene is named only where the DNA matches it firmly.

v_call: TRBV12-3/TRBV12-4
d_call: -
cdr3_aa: CASSLGPAQRDSSSGANVLTF

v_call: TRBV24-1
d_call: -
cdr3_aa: CATVSGTEQNYGYTF

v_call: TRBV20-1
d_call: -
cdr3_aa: CSARPPANEKLFF

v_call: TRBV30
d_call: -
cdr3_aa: CAWSGKATYEQYF

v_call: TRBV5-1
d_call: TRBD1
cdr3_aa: CASSPGQGSWGYTF

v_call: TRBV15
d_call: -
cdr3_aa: CATSRVGYGDYMNTEAFF

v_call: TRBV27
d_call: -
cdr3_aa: CASSLYPSGTYNEQFF

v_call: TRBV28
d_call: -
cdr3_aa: CASGSGLGNEQFF

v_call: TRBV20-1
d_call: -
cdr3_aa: CSASARYVGLHEQFF

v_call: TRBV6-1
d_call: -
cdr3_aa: CASSDFGYEQYF

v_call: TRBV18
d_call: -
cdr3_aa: CASSLESTQYF

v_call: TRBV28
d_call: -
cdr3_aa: CASRLAGGGGYTF

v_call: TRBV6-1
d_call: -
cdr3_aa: CASSLPGSLSQPQHF

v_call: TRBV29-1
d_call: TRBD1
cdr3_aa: CSVEGGRGQNYGYTF

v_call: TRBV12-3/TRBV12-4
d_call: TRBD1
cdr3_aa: CASSHRGSGQYF

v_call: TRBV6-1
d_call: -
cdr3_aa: CASSAGQRASYEQYF

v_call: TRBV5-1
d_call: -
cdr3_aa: CASSLYFDGYTF

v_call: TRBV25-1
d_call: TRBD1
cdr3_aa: CASSEWGQRGNIQYF

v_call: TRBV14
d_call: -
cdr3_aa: CASSQDLIGNYGYTF

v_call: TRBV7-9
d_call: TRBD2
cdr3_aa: CASSLGGGGGSYEQYF

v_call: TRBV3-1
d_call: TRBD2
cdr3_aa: CASSQDLLAGGEQYF

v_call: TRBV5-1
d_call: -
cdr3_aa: CASSLDFRESGELFF

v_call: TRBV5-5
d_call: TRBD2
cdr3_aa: CASSLGGGSNEQFF

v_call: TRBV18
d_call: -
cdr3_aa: CASSPPSRGLSYGYTF

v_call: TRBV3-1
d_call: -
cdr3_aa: CASSQPRSTSNEQFF